These T cell receptor beta chains were read from a single sample in a study of T cells expressing NK-cell markers. One entry per CDR3 protein, without DNA, is what TCRdb gives after re-calling the 5' RACE reads. Its table lists about 460,000 distinct CDR3 sequences. The sequenced sample was blood T cells: a sorted CD56 or NKG2C T cell subset, CD4+ or CD8+ T cells, or bulk PBMC T cells (not recorded which). The origin of the receptors is a woman aged 45-60 years in good health. Each CDR3 is given with its conserved first and last residue.

V gene	J gene	CDR3 protein
TRBV11-2	TRBJ2-2	CASSMTQGATGELFF
TRBV11-2	TRBJ1-1	CASSLEGGDGFEAFF
TRBV10-3	TRBJ2-1	CAITNSGRTHNEQFF
TRBV18	TRBJ2-3	CASSPQRTARTDTQYF
TRBV7-7	TRBJ2-7	CASSFEAGGEQYF
TRBV28	TRBJ1-1	CASSIPRTGMNTEAFF
TRBV7-2	TRBJ2-1	CASSLEGTSGRANEQFF
TRBV5-1	TRBJ2-7	CASSSATGVSEQYF
TRBV5-1	TRBJ2-1	CASSLGTSGHADEQFF
TRBV18	TRBJ2-7	CASSPLVMGTSSLEQYF
TRBV15	TRBJ2-1	CATSEGYRSGYNEQFF
TRBV25-1	TRBJ1-1	CASSGPGQNTEAFF
TRBV7-6	TRBJ2-3	CASSTEVGASSTDTQYF
TRBV3-1	TRBJ1-1	CASSHWTGTDTEAFF
TRBV5-1	TRBJ2-3	CASSLDGAGGTDTQYF
TRBV24-1	TRBJ2-7	CATSAGYQDRYEQYF
TRBV29-1	TRBJ2-7	CSAHSGSSYEQYF
TRBV27	TRBJ1-2	CASGQGTTNYGYTF
TRBV6-6	TRBJ2-1	CASRHRDLTYNEQFF
TRBV20-1	TRBJ2-3	CSAREGPPGQWTQYF
TRBV10-3	TRBJ1-1	CAASRGVTEAFF
TRBV6-5	TRBJ1-2	CASSVRANYGYTF
TRBV18	TRBJ2-3	CASSARQGGTDTQYF
TRBV28	TRBJ2-7	CASSLFRTDLDF
TRBV30	TRBJ1-2	CAWSTTSLGGYTF
TRBV5-1	TRBJ1-1	CASSARRGTGRPEAFF
TRBV20-1	TRBJ2-3	CSARVSRMATQYF
TRBV9	TRBJ2-2	CASSVIPSGRGYTGELFF
TRBV11-3	TRBJ2-1	CASSQHSGRFGQEQFF
TRBV7-9	TRBJ1-1	CASSHGGQGGAFF
TRBV6-5	TRBJ1-6	CASRAVGQFNSPLHF
TRBV3-1	TRBJ1-1	CASSEKLNTEAFF
TRBV5-1	TRBJ1-6	CASSLEGRDLHF
TRBV20-1	TRBJ2-1	CSAAAGGYNEQFF
TRBV24-1	TRBJ2-7	CATSDSRTSGTPTYEQYF
TRBV4-1	TRBJ2-2	CASSQAGTPGTGELFF
TRBV7-8	TRBJ1-5	CASSPTVGLYSNQPQHF
TRBV5-1	TRBJ2-1	CASSLDRGNEQFF
TRBV29-1	TRBJ1-3	CSVEVGNTIYF
TRBV3-1	TRBJ1-1	CASSPGTGREAFF
TRBV5-1	TRBJ2-1	CASRVHAGQYNEQFF
TRBV29-1	TRBJ1-1	CSVEQGGGNTEAFF